A single sample is the source of the 22 T cell receptor beta chains below, sequenced in a study of blood T cell repertoires in COVID-19. TCRdb keeps only in-frame clones here, not all; method: immunoSEQ multiplex PCR. The table lists over 95,000 clones, around 85% of them singletons, with 5% to 6.5% in the top ten. The sample taken for sequencing was peripheral blood. These receptors were taken from a woman aged 60-70 years with COVID-19, enrolled during active disease.

CDR3 DNA: TGCGCCAGCAGTGAGTCCCGGGACAGGGGTACCTACGAGCAGTACTTC. It specifies CASSESRDRGTYEQYF. V gene TRBV10-1 combines with J gene TRBJ2-7; the match to TRBD1 covers 10 bases. CDR3 length: 16 residues. V lost 0 bases to trimming and J lost 2 bases; unmatched junction nucleotides: 4. The V gene's germline CDR1 is WNHNN and CDR2 SYGVQD (reference sequence).

Worth noting for this clone: Additional DNA sequences in this sample encode the identical CDR3. The V call is TRBV6-5, the J call TRBJ1-1; weak D call: TRBD1 (5 bases). This CDR3 comprises 13 residues. Germline CDR1 and CDR2: MNHEY and SVGAGI. Deletions cut 9 bases from V and 5 bases from J, with 16 bases between. CDR3 protein: CASKRGEGTEAFF. Written as DNA, the CDR3 is TGTGCCAGTAAGCGGGGCGAGGGAACTGAAGCTTTCTTT.

This chain links TRBV6-5 with TRBJ1-2; 7 positions agree with TRBD1. After removal of 2 bases from V and 7 bases from J, the junction contained 13 bases not matched to a gene. The CDR3 totals 16 residues. Germline V gives CDR1 MNHEY, CDR2 SVGAGI. CDR3 DNA: TGTGCCAGCAGTTACCTAACGGGACAGTCGGAAGGTGGCTACACCTTC. This encodes CASSYLTGQSEGGYTF.

This chain uses TRBV4-2 with TRBJ1-1; 7 bases fit TRBD1. With V trimmed by 2 bases and J by 4 bases, 7 bases remained unmatched. This CDR3 comprises 15 residues. From germline, CDR1 is LGHNA and CDR2 YNFKEQ. The CDR3 region has the DNA TGTGCCAGCAGCCAAACAGGGGAAGGGGGCACTGAAGCTTTCTTT. Translation: CASSQTGEGGTEAFF.

The chain carries TRBV7-2 and TRBJ2-5, with D perhaps TRBD1 (6 bases). The CDR3 loop spans 14 amino acids. V was pared by 3 bases and J by 4 bases, with 12 bases between. The germline CDR1 and CDR2 sequences are SGHTA and FQGNSA. Here the CDR3 reads CASSLSRGGETQYF. In DNA, the CDR3 is TGTGCCAGCAGCTTGAGCAGGGGTGGAGAGACCCAGTACTTC.

The rearrangement uses TRBV30 and TRBJ2-7, with D possibly being TRBD1 (5 bases). Germline V lookup: CDR1 GTSNPN, CDR2 SVGIG (reference sequence). CDR3 length: 12 residues. With 2 bases removed from V and 5 bases from J, the gap between germline ends came to 10 bases. The CDR3 nucleotides read TGTGCCTGGAGTACAGGAACGGACGAGCAGTACTTC. Translating it yields CAWSTGTDEQYF.

With respect to this clone: A junction end diverges from the germline sequence, so it may reflect a read error. This chain links TRBV2 with TRBJ1-4, with D unresolved. Germline assignment: CDR1 SNHLY and CDR2 FYNNEI. The CDR3 length is 15 residues. CDR3: CASREALGVGEKLFF. The CDR3 coding sequence is TGTGCCAGCAGAGAAGCTCTCGGGGTGGGTGAAAAACTGTTTTTT.

J is TRBJ2-7 and V is TRBV27; 7 positions agree with TRBD1. Germline CDR1 reads MNHEY; CDR2 reads SMNVEV (reference sequence). This CDR3 has 14 residues. V gave up 3 bases and J gave up 6 bases; unmatched junction bases: 8. The CDR3 reads CASSLARGIGEQYF. In DNA form, the CDR3 reads TGTGCCAGCAGTTTGGCCAGGGGGATAGGCGAGCAGTACTTC.

The CDR3 is CASSDLGGTSGATDTQYF. CDR3 DNA: TGTGCCAGCAGTGACTTGGGGGGGACTAGCGGGGCTACAGATACGCAGTATTTT. The chain recombines TRBV2 with TRBJ2-3; 13 bases line up with TRBD2. This CDR3 comprises 18 residues. Germline CDR1 SNHLY, CDR2 FYNNEI. V lost 3 bases and J lost 3; bases outside the gene matches: 9. Using reference TRBV2 and TRBJ2-3 for the parts outside the CDR3, the full variable domain is EPEVTQTPSHQVTQMGQEVILRCVPISNHLYFYWYRQILGQKVEFLVSFYNNEISEKSEIFDDQFSVERPDGSNFTLKIRSTKLEDSAMYFCASSDLGGTSGATDTQYFGPGTRLTVL.

In this sample, this clone turned up a few times. The chain combines TRBV5-1 with TRBJ1-4; 9 bases map to TRBD1. CDR1 and CDR2 (germline): SGHRS, YFSETQ. This CDR3 region has 16 residues. V trimming: 0 bases; J trimming: 6 bases; junction bases outside the gene matches: 6. CDR3 residues: CASSLVTGGEHEKLFF. CDR3 sequence (DNA): TGCGCCAGCAGCTTGGTGACAGGGGGGGAACATGAAAAACTGTTTTTT.

The V call is TRBV5-5, the J call TRBJ1-3; 7 nucleotides line up with TRBD1. V lost 3 bases, J lost 2 bases, and 11 bases stayed unmatched. Germline CDR1 SGHKS, CDR2 YYEKEE (reference sequence). The CDR3 has 17 residues. The CDR3 sequence is CASSSLQGLSTGNTIYF. CDR3 DNA: TGTGCCAGCAGCTCTCTACAGGGGCTCTCTACTGGAAACACCATATATTTT.

This chain links TRBV19 with TRBJ2-5, with D possibly TRBD2 on 6 matching bases. The length of the CDR3 is 12 residues. The ends were cut back, 8 bases at V and 5 bases at J, with 12 bases in the middle. Germline V gives CDR1 LNHDA, CDR2 SQIVND (reference sequence). The CDR3 sequence is CASQGLKETQYF. The DNA of the CDR3 is TGTGCCAGTCAGGGACTGAAGGAGACCCAGTACTTC.

J is TRBJ1-5 and V is TRBV27, with 8 bases lining up with TRBD1. The CDR3 sequence is 17 residues long. The germline V gene encodes CDR1 MNHEY and CDR2 SMNVEV (reference sequence). Trimming cost V 2 bases and J 5 bases; bases outside gene matches: 11. CDR3 in amino acids: CASSLLKQGGADQPQHF. The CDR3 nucleotides read TGTGCCAGCAGTTTACTTAAACAGGGGGGAGCCGATCAGCCCCAGCATTTT.

The chain combines TRBV25-1 with TRBJ1-3; D gene uncertain. The V end was cut by 4 bases, the J end by 0 bases, with 10 bases between. CDR3 size: 15 residues. Germline V gene lookup returns CDR1 MGHDK and CDR2 SYGVNS. The CDR3 bases are TGTGCCAGCAGTGGGGCCGCCGACTCTGGAAACACCATATATTTT. It specifies CASSGAADSGNTIYF. The full variable domain, completed using reference TRBV25-1 and TRBJ1-3, is EADIYQTPRYLVIGTGKKITLECSQTMGHDKMYWYQQDPGMELHLIHYSYGVNSTEKGDLSSESTVSRIRTEHFPLTLESARPSHTSQYLCASSGAADSGNTIYFGEGSWLTVV.

The rearrangement uses TRBV4-1 and TRBJ1-2; tentative D call: TRBD1 (5 bases). Trimming left V 0 bases short and J 8 bases short, with 31 bases between. The CDR3 extends over 20 amino acids. Germline lookup yields CDR1 MGHRA and CDR2 YSYEKL. CDR3 DNA: TGCGCCAGCAGCCAAGATCAGGGTTGGGGCGGACTAGGGAATTATCGCGGCTACACCTTC. Residues: CASSQDQGWGGLGNYRGYTF.

The chain recombines TRBV2 with TRBJ1-3, with TRBD1 matching 10 bases. V shed 0 bases and J 8 bases; nucleotides not matched to a gene: 7. This CDR3 has 16 amino acids. CDR1 is SNHLY and CDR2 is FYNNEI in the germline V gene. The CDR3 reads CASSEAVTGGADTIYF. CDR3 nucleotides: TGTGCCAGCAGTGAAGCGGTGACAGGGGGCGCGGACACCATATATTTT.

The V gene is TRBV7-8, the J gene TRBJ1-2; D is undetermined. This CDR3 region has 13 residues. In germline, CDR1 is SGHVS, CDR2 FQNEAQ. Trimming took 0 bases from V and 8 from J, leaving 10 bases between them. CDR3 loop: CASSLAVMEGYTF. The CDR3 DNA sequence: TGTGCCAGCAGCTTAGCGGTCATGGAGGGCTACACCTTC.

The chain combines TRBV5-1 with TRBJ2-7; D ambiguous. The germline V gene has CDR1 SGHRS and CDR2 YFSETQ. The CDR3 is 14 residues long. Between the trimmed V and J ends, which lost 0 bases and 0 bases, there was a span of 7 bases. CDR3: CASSLAIGSYEQYF. The DNA for the CDR3 is TGCGCCAGCAGCTTGGCCATCGGCTCCTACGAGCAGTACTTC.

This clone was observed once. The chain recombines TRBV7-9 with TRBJ1-3; D remains ambiguous. The CDR3 is 16 residues long. Trimming took off 6 bases at V and 0 bases at J, with 15 bases between the two ends. Germline V gene data show CDR1 as SEHNR and CDR2 as FQNEAQ (reference sequence). The CDR3 here is CASSETQANSGNTIYF. CDR3 sequence (DNA): TGTGCCAGCAGTGAAACTCAGGCTAACTCTGGAAACACCATATATTTT.

This chain connects TRBV7-6 to TRBJ1-5; a possible D gene is TRBD1 (6 bases). This CDR3 comprises 15 residues. CDR1 SGHVS and CDR2 FNYEAQ come from the germline V gene. Deletions cut 5 bases from V and 7 bases from J, with 18 bases between. The CDR3 DNA reads as TGTGCCAGCAGCCCAATGGGGGGGCCCAAGCAGCCCCAGCATTTT. This translates into CASSPMGGPKQPQHF.

This chain connects TRBV4-2 to TRBJ1-1; perhaps TRBD1 as D (5 bases). CDR3 size: 15 residues. Germline loops: CDR1 LGHNA, CDR2 YNFKEQ. V gave up 4 bases and J gave up 3 bases, with 15 bases separating them. The CDR3 spells CASSLKRDGDTEAFF. CDR3 nucleotides: TGTGCCAGCAGCCTCAAGCGGGACGGGGACACTGAAGCTTTCTTT.

This chain links TRBV12-5 with TRBJ2-3; TRBD2 is a possible D gene (5 bases). The V and J ends lost 8 bases and 5 bases respectively, with 17 bases between them. Germline CDR1 and CDR2: LGHNT and FRNRAP. This CDR3 is 14 amino acids long. Written as DNA, the CDR3 is TGTGCTAGTCAAAACCCGGTGGAGGAAGATACGCAGTATTTT. It is translated as CASQNPVEEDTQYF.